This T cell receptor (beta chain) was profiled in a study of blood T cell repertoires in COVID-19. Study at large: The cDNA or gDNA used as material had been derived from T cells, B-cell-depleted T cells, or PBMCs.

The table came from immunoSEQ multiplex PCR; TCRdb's copy has only in-frame clones and leaves some out. The sample contains about 140,000 clones, 70% to 90% of which appear only once. The germline CDR1 and CDR2 sequences are SGHNT and YENEEA. V trimming: 1 base; J trimming: 9 bases; junction bases outside the gene matches: 7. The CDR3 contains 15 residues. Sequencing input: peripheral blood. This clonotype was sampled from a woman in her sixties with acute or convalescent COVID-19. V is TRBV11-3 and J is TRBJ2-1; 9 nucleotides line up with TRBD2. CDR3 in amino acids: CASSLVLAGLGEQFF. DNA of the CDR3: TGTGCCAGCAGCTTAGTGCTAGCGGGGTTGGGTGAGCAGTTCTTC. Full variable domain (outside the CDR3, taken from reference TRBV11-3 and TRBJ2-1): EAGVVQSPRYKIIEKKQPVAFWCNPISGHNTLYWYLQNLGQGPELLIRYENEEAVDDSQLPKDRFSAERLKGVDSTLKIQPAELGDSAVYLCASSLVLAGLGEQFFGPGTRLTVL.